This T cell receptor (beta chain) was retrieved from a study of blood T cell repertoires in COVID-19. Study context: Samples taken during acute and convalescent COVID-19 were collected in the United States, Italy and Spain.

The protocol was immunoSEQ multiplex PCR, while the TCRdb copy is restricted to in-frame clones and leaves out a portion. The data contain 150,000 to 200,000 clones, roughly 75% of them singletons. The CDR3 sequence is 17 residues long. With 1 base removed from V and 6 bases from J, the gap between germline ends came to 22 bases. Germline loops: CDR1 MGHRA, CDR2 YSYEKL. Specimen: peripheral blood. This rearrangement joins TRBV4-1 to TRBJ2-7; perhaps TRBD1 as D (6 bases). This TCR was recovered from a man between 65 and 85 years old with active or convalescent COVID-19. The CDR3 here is CASSQGSISTGRTEQYF. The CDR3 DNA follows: TGCGCCAGCAGCCAAGGGTCTATAAGTACAGGGAGAACCGAGCAGTACTTC.